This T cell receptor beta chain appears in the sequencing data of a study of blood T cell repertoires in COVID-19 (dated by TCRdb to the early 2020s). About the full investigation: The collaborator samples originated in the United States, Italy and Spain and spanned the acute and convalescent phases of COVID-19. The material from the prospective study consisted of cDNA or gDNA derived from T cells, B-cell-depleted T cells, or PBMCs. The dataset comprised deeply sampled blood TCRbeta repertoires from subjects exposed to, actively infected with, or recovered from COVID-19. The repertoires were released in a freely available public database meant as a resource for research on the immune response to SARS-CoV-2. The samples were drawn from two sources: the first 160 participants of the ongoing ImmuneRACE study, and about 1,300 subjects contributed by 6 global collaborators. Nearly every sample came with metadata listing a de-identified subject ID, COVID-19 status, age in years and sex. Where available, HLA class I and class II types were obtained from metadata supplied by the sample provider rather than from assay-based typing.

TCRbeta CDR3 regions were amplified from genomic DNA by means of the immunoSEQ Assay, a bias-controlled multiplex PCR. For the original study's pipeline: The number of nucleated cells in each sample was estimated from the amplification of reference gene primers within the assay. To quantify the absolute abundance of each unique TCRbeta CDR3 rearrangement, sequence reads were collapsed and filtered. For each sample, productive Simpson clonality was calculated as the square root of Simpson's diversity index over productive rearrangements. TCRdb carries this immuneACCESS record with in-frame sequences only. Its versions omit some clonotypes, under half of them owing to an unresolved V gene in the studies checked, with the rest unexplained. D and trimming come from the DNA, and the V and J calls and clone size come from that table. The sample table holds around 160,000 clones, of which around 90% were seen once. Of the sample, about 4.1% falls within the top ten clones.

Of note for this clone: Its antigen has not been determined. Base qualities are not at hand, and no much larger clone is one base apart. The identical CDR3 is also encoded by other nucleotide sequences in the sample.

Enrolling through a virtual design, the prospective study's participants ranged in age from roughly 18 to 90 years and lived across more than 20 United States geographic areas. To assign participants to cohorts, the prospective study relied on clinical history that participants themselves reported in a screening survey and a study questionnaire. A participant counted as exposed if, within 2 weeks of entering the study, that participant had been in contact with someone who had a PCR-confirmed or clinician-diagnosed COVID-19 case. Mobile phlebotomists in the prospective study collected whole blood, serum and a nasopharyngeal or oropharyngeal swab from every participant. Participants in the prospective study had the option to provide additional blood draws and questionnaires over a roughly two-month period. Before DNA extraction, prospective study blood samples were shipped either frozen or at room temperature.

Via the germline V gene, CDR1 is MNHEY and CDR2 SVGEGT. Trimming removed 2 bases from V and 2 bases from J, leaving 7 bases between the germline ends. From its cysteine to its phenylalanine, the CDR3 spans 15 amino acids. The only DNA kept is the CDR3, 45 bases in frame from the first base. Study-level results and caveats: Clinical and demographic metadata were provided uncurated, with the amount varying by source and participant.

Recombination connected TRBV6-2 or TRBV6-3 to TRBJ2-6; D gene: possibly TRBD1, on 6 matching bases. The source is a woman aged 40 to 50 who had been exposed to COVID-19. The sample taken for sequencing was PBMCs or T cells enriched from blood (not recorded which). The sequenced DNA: TGTGCCAGCAGTTACCGGACAGCTGGGGCCAACGTCCTGACTTTC. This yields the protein CASSYRTAGANVLTF.